This entry is about one TCR beta chain. The antigen is unknown. The CDR3 has 16 residues. Looked up from germline, CDR1 is SNHLY and CDR2 is FYNNEI. Trimming cost V 1 base and J 6 bases; bases outside gene matches: 4. The sample originates from a study of cytomegalovirus exposure and HLA in healthy donors. The study, taken as a whole, reports: The study listed approximately 160 cytomegalovirus-associated TCR beta chains. TCR beta V- and J-gene trimming was later associated with a missense DCLRE1C variant. Among the CMV-associated chains, a few were confirmed in vitro as specific for CMV antigens.

The PCR used 60 Vbeta and 13 Jbeta primers. Authors' methods: Later reanalysis found roughly 80 million unique TCR beta chains, around 10 million of them shared. Some clones are missing from TCRdb's copy, which holds only in-frame ones; the method was immunoSEQ multiplex PCR. D and trimming were read from the DNA, whereas the V and J calls and clone size are those reported in that table. The sample shows around 120,000 clones, roughly 80% of them seen only once. Sequencing was done on a sample of PBMCs. This chain joins TRBV2 and TRBJ2-1, with 12 bases that match TRBD1. The origin of this receptor is a man in his fifties or sixties in good health and CMV-seropositive. CDR3 region: CASSEEGTGGFNEQFF. The CDR3 nucleotides are TGTGCCAGCAGTGAAGAAGGGACAGGGGGCTTCAATGAGCAGTTCTTC.